Listed here are 11 T cell receptor beta chains from one sample, sequenced in a study of T-cell reconstitution after alpha-beta-depleted transplantation in children. Preparation of the TCRbeta library was carried out with unique molecular identifiers. TCRdb recomputed calls from the PCR reads with MiXCR, one row per CDR3 protein. The sample lists about a million distinct CDR3 sequences, around 30% occurring once. This specimen consisted of PBMCs, mostly from graft donor cells, obtained 360 days after TCRalphabeta/CD19-depleted stem cell transplant. Receptors were obtained from a boy younger than two who had a stem cell transplant for SCID, so the T cells may come from the graft donor.

This sequence joins TRBV6-1 and TRBJ1-4, with D unclear. The CDR3 length is 15 residues. Trimming removed 3 bases from V and 8 bases from J, with 16 bases in between. Germline V gene lookup returns CDR1 MNHNS and CDR2 SASEGT. CDR3 residues: CASSDGMAGAEKLFF. Here the CDR3 DNA reads TGTGCCAGCAGTGATGGGATGGCCGGCGCGGAAAAACTGTTTTTT.

This clonotype was picked up many times. V is TRBV6-5 and J is TRBJ1-5; tentatively, D is TRBD1 (6 bases). Per germline, CDR1 MNHEY and CDR2 SVGAGI. The CDR3 runs 14 residues. Trimming took off 3 bases at V and 4 bases at J, with 10 bases between the two ends. In DNA, the CDR3 is TGTGCCAGCAGTTATGGACAGTCTAATCAGCCCCAGCATTTT. This gives the protein CASSYGQSNQPQHF.

The sample holds many counts of this clonotype. This chain connects TRBV20-1 to TRBJ2-5; unclear D gene. The CDR3 extends over 11 amino acids. The germline V gene encodes CDR1 DFQATT and CDR2 SNEGSKA (reference sequence). With 5 bases removed from V and 2 bases from J, the gap between germline ends came to 6 bases. For the CDR3, the DNA is TGCAGTGCTTGCCCTCAAGAGACCCAGTACTTC. This sequence encodes CSACPQETQYF.

This clonotype was counted between two and nine times. The chain employs TRBV13 and TRBJ2-1; no clear D gene. CDR1 is PRHDT, CDR2 FYEKMQ, per germline (reference sequence). This CDR3 region has 16 residues. V gave up 5 bases and J gave up 0 bases, with 14 bases separating them. CDR3 region: CASSPLALSSYNEQFF. The CDR3 nucleotides read TGTGCCAGCAGCCCCTTAGCCCTGAGCTCCTACAATGAGCAGTTCTTC.

The chain recombines TRBV4-3 with TRBJ2-1; TRBD2 agrees at 8 bases. Germline loops: CDR1 LGHNA, CDR2 YSLEER. The V and J ends lost 3 bases and 10 bases, in that order; junction bases with no gene match: 11. This CDR3 has 15 residues. The CDR3 DNA follows: TGCGCCAGCAGCCAGGTTGGGGGACTAGTGCCCGAGCAGTTCTTC. It yields the protein CASSQVGGLVPEQFF.

The V and J genes are TRBV11-1 and TRBJ2-2, with a tentative D call TRBD1 (6 bases). Trimming left V 4 bases short and J 0 bases short, with 27 bases between. This CDR3 region has 21 residues. Germline V gene sequence: CDR1 SGHAT, CDR2 FQDESV (reference sequence). The CDR3 here is CASSSLLTGSTGKSNTGELFF. Written as DNA, the CDR3 is TGTGCCAGCAGCTCCCTCCTAACCGGTAGTACAGGGAAATCGAACACCGGGGAGCTGTTTTTT.

The V and J genes are TRBV6-1 and TRBJ2-7; D is uncertain. The V gene's germline CDR1 is MNHNS and CDR2 SASEGT. Trimming pared 4 bases from V and 1 base from J, leaving 5 bases between. The CDR3 length is 12 residues. This CDR3 is CASSAESYEQYF. The CDR3 DNA reads TGTGCCAGCAGTGCCGAGTCCTACGAGCAGTACTTC.

This sequence joins TRBV7-9 and TRBJ1-4; TRBD1 aligns across 9 bases. Germline V lookup: CDR1 SEHNR, CDR2 FQNEAQ (reference sequence). The CDR3 is made up of 15 amino acids. J lost 8 bases, V lost 4 bases, and 8 bases had no gene match. The CDR3 sequence is CASSSGTGLGEKLFF. The CDR3 bases are TGTGCCAGCAGCTCCGGGACAGGGCTGGGAGAAAAACTGTTTTTT.

This clonotype has a handful of counts. The chain employs TRBV12-3 or TRBV12-4 and TRBJ2-7; D not certain. This CDR3 comprises 11 residues. The V and J ends lost 5 bases and 5 bases respectively, with 7 bases between them. In DNA form, the CDR3 reads TGTGCCAGCAGTCTGATCGACGAGCAGTACTTC. As protein: CASSLIDEQYF.

The chain combines TRBV7-2 with TRBJ1-2, with D possibly matching TRBD1 (5 bases). Trimming pared 8 bases from V and 4 bases from J, leaving 11 bases between. The CDR3 is made up of 12 amino acids. The germline V gene has CDR1 SGHTA and CDR2 FQGNSA. The CDR3 loop reads CASGRDPYGYTF. The CDR3 DNA follows: TGTGCCAGCGGCAGGGACCCCTATGGCTACACCTTC.

The chain employs TRBV5-6 and TRBJ2-2, with TRBD2 matching over 7 bases. V gave up 2 bases and J gave up 1 base; unmatched junction bases: 5. Germline V gives CDR1 SGHDT, CDR2 YYEEEE. CDR3 length: 16 residues. Here the CDR3 DNA reads TGTGCCAGCAGCTTTAGGGAGCGGGGGAACACCGGGGAGCTGTTTTTT. Translating gives CASSFRERGNTGELFF. Variable domain in full (rest from reference TRBV5-6 and TRBJ2-2): DAGVTQSPTHLIKTRGQQVTLRCSPKSGHDTVSWYQQALGQGPQFIFQYYEEEERQRGNFPDRFSGHQFPNYSSELNVNALLLGDSALYLCASSFRERGNTGELFFGEGSRLTVL.